This entry lists 28 T cell receptor beta chains sequenced from one sample in a study of Ad26.COV2.S vaccination and SARS-CoV-2 variants. Repertoires were generated with immunoSEQ multiplex PCR, while TCRdb's copy carries only in-frame clones and drops some. The data contain 300,000 to 400,000 clones, roughly 87% of them singletons. The treatment: 15 to 20 received Ad26.COV2.S at low or high dose, single or two shots; about 5 received placebo; per-sample allocation not given. Day 63 after the first injection of vaccine or placebo was the sampling time. Sequencing used peripheral blood, obtained in a trial of Ad26.COV2.S vaccine versus placebo. The source is a person aged 18 to 65 who received the Ad26.COV2.S COVID-19 vaccine or a placebo.

In nucleotides, the CDR3 is TGTGCCAGCTCACCTGAGACAGGGATCCGGGAGCAGTACTTC. Encoded protein: CASSPETGIREQYF. The rearrangement uses TRBV18 and TRBJ2-7; 7 bases line up with TRBD1. In germline, CDR1 is KGHSH, CDR2 LQKENI. V shed 3 bases, J shed 7 bases, and the junction held 9 bases outside the gene matches. The CDR3 covers 14 residues.

In its sample, this clone was seen once. The rearrangement joins TRBV5-1 to TRBJ1-6; tentatively, D is TRBD1 (5 bases). Germline CDR1 reads SGHRS; CDR2 reads YFSETQ. The V end was cut by 6 bases, the J end by 1 base, with 11 bases between. The CDR3 covers 15 residues. CDR3 protein: CASTLGGSYNSPLHF. In nucleotides, the CDR3 is TGCGCCAGCACCCTTGGGGGGTCCTATAATTCACCCCTCCACTTT.

This clone is a singleton in its sample. The rearrangement uses TRBV19 and TRBJ2-2; 10 bases match TRBD2. This CDR3 has 15 residues. The germline V gene encodes CDR1 LNHDA and CDR2 SQIVND (reference sequence). The trim removed 6 bases at V and 6 bases at J, leaving 7 bases unmatched. The CDR3 nucleotides are TGTGCCAGTAGGAGCGGGGGGGCAATCTCCGGGGAGCTGTTTTTT. The encoded protein is CASRSGGAISGELFF.

The V gene is TRBV19, the J gene TRBJ1-1; D remains ambiguous. V gave up 0 bases and J gave up 2 bases, with 7 bases separating them. Germline V lookup: CDR1 LNHDA, CDR2 SQIVND (reference sequence). There are 14 residues in the CDR3. The CDR3: CASSIDRFNTEAFF. Here the CDR3 DNA reads TGTGCCAGTAGTATAGACAGATTCAACACTGAAGCTTTCTTT.

V is TRBV29-1 and J is TRBJ2-6; 9 positions match TRBD2. CDR3 length: 17 residues. V shed 1 base, J shed 0 bases, and the junction held 4 bases outside the gene matches. The germline V gene has CDR1 SQVTM and CDR2 ANQGSEA. The CDR3 protein is CSVEVAGVPSGANVLTF. CDR3 coding DNA: TGCAGCGTTGAAGTAGCGGGGGTCCCCTCTGGGGCCAACGTCCTGACTTTC.

The chain has TRBV7-6 and TRBJ2-1; D unclear. V was cut by 1 base and J by 8 bases, with 15 bases left in between. The CDR3 is 15 residues long. Germline V lookup: CDR1 SGHVS, CDR2 FNYEAQ. In DNA form, the CDR3 reads TGTGCCAGCAGCTTAGTGCGGTACTCAGGCCATGAGCAGTTCTTC. Residues: CASSLVRYSGHEQFF.

The genes are TRBV19 and TRBJ1-1, with D hard to call. This CDR3 contains 13 residues. Germline V gene sequence: CDR1 LNHDA, CDR2 SQIVND (reference sequence). V gave up 3 bases and J gave up 0 bases, with 5 bases separating them. The CDR3, as DNA: TGTGCCAGTAGTATGAGGATGAACACTGAAGCTTTCTTT. Protein sequence: CASSMRMNTEAFF.

The chain recombines TRBV19 with TRBJ2-7; 8 nucleotides line up with TRBD2. With 3 bases clipped from V and 2 bases from J, the junction kept 3 bases outside the gene matches. The CDR3 is 14 amino acids. The germline V gene encodes CDR1 LNHDA and CDR2 SQIVND (reference sequence). CDR3 in DNA: TGTGCCAGTAGTATTAGCGGGGCTACCTACGAGCAGTACTTC. It specifies CASSISGATYEQYF.

The gene calls are TRBV3-1 (or the pseudogene TRBV3-2) and TRBJ2-1, with D possibly being TRBD2 (6 bases). This CDR3 is built from 15 residues. The germline V gene has CDR1 LGHDT and CDR2 YNNKEL (reference sequence). The germline V and J ends were trimmed by 0 bases and 3 bases, with 9 bases remaining between them. Here the CDR3 DNA reads TGTGCCAGCAGCCAAGACTCGGGGGTCTACAATGAGCAGTTCTTC. This encodes CASSQDSGVYNEQFF.

The chain links TRBV2 to TRBJ1-5, with a possible D match to TRBD1 (5 bases). Germline CDR1 SNHLY, CDR2 FYNNEI. The CDR3 contains 13 residues. V lost 8 bases to trimming and J lost 5 bases, with 13 bases between them. CDR3 nucleotide sequence: TGTGCCAGCGAGGCAGGGCCATATCAGCCCCAGCATTTT. Its protein product is CASEAGPYQPQHF.

This clone showed up just once. This sequence joins TRBV29-1 and TRBJ1-4, with D unclear. This CDR3 contains 13 residues. CDR1 is SQVTM and CDR2 is ANQGSEA in the germline V gene. The V gene lost 6 bases and the J gene lost 8 bases, with 16 bases spanning the gap. The CDR3: CSVRHPTREKLFF. The CDR3, as DNA: TGCAGCGTGCGACACCCTACTCGCGAAAAACTGTTTTTT.

This clone was seen at least ten times. The chain couples TRBV6-6 to TRBJ1-6; D might be TRBD1 (5 bases). The CDR3 has 16 residues. Per germline, CDR1 MNHNY and CDR2 SVGAGI (reference sequence). V lost 6 bases to trimming and J lost 2 bases, with 14 bases between them. The CDR3 reads CASRRLTVAYNSPLHF. CDR3 sequence (DNA): TGTGCCAGCAGACGCTTGACAGTCGCCTATAATTCACCCCTCCACTTT.

The rearrangement joins TRBV5-1 to TRBJ2-3; 8 positions match TRBD2. The J segment lost 0 bases and the V segment lost 1 base, leaving 1 base of the junction unmatched. Germline CDR1 reads SGHRS; CDR2 reads YFSETQ. This CDR3 spans 15 amino acids. CDR3 loop: CASSLLAGSTDTQYF. The CDR3 DNA reads as TGCGCCAGCAGCTTGTTAGCGGGGAGCACAGATACGCAGTATTTT.

This sequence joins TRBV7-2 and TRBJ1-1; D might be TRBD1 (5 bases). Trimming took off 1 base at V and 4 bases at J, with 10 bases between the two ends. CDR1 is SGHTA and CDR2 is FQGNSA in the germline V gene. This CDR3 is 14 amino acids long. Here the CDR3 DNA reads TGTGCCAGCAGCTTAGATCCGGGGGGCACTGAAGCTTTCTTT. This encodes CASSLDPGGTEAFF.

This chain links TRBV11-2 with TRBJ2-2, with D tentatively TRBD1 (6 bases). The V end lost 0 bases, the J end lost 7 bases, and 12 bases lay between the germline ends. The length of the CDR3 is 15 residues. CDR1 is SGHAT and CDR2 is FQNNGV in the germline V gene. CDR3 protein: CASSLEGAGGGELFF. The CDR3 DNA is TGTGCCAGCAGCTTAGAGGGGGCAGGTGGCGGGGAGCTGTTTTTT.

This clone has only a few counts. This sequence joins TRBV20-1 and TRBJ2-7, with D tentatively TRBD2 (5 bases). The CDR3 consists of 11 residues. CDR1 is DFQATT, CDR2 SNEGSKA, per germline (reference sequence). Trimming took 5 bases from V and 3 from J, leaving 8 bases between them. The CDR3 bases are TGCAGTGCTGGGAGAAGCTACGAGCAGTACTTC. Translated: CSAGRSYEQYF.

V is TRBV6-2 or TRBV6-3 and J is TRBJ1-6, with unresolved D. The V gene lost 7 bases and the J gene lost 0 bases, with 22 bases spanning the gap. Germline V lookup: CDR1 MNHEY, CDR2 SVGEGT. The CDR3 has 19 residues. CDR3 protein: CASTPPAGGGRSYNSPLHF. The CDR3 DNA follows: TGTGCCAGCACCCCACCAGCCGGAGGCGGGCGCTCCTATAATTCACCCCTCCACTTT.

J is TRBJ2-2 and V is TRBV2; 11 bases fit TRBD2. This CDR3 has 15 amino acids. The J segment lost 5 bases and the V segment lost 8 bases, leaving 7 bases of the junction unmatched. CDR1 SNHLY and CDR2 FYNNEI come from the germline V gene. The CDR3: CASLLTSGGTGELFF. DNA for the CDR3: TGTGCCAGCTTACTAACTAGCGGGGGTACCGGGGAGCTGTTTTTT.

The chain employs TRBV7-6 and TRBJ2-7; no clear D gene. The CDR3 length is 12 residues. Trimming took off 7 bases at V and 0 bases at J, with 7 bases between the two ends. Germline CDR1 is SGHVS and CDR2 is FNYEAQ. For the CDR3, the DNA is TGTGCCAGCATGGCGAGCTCCTACGAGCAGTACTTC. It is translated as CASMASSYEQYF. Filled out from reference TRBV7-6 and TRBJ2-7, the complete variable domain reads GAGVSQSPRYKVTKRGQDVALRCDPISGHVSLYWYRQALGQGPEFLTYFNYEAQQDKSGLPNDRFSAERPEGSISTLTIQRTEQRDSAMYRCASMASSYEQYFGPGTRLTVT.

The chain joins TRBV6-6 to TRBJ1-1; D perhaps matches TRBD1 (6 bases). This CDR3 spans 14 amino acids. The V end was cut by 2 bases, the J end by 6 bases, with 13 bases between. CDR1 is MNHNY, CDR2 SVGAGI, per germline (reference sequence). CDR3 sequence reads: CASSYPRGPSEAFF. CDR3 coding DNA: TGTGCCAGCAGTTACCCCAGGGGCCCTTCTGAAGCTTTCTTT.

This chain joins TRBV3-1 (or the pseudogene TRBV3-2) and TRBJ1-2, with 8 bases lining up with TRBD1. This CDR3 is 14 amino acids long. The V segment lost 1 base and the J segment 7 bases; nucleotides outside the gene matches: 5. From germline, CDR1 is LGHDT and CDR2 YNNKEL (reference sequence). The CDR3, as DNA: TGTGCCAGCAGCCAAGGCCAGGGGGCATTTGGCTACACCTTC. It encodes CASSQGQGAFGYTF.

This chain joins TRBV9 and TRBJ2-3; 13 bases line up with TRBD2. The trim removed 3 bases at V and 5 bases at J, leaving 6 bases unmatched. Germline CDR1 and CDR2: SGDLS and YYNGEE. This CDR3 has 16 amino acids. This CDR3 is CASSGTSGGAIDTQYF. CDR3 sequence (DNA): TGTGCCAGCAGCGGAACTAGCGGGGGGGCGATAGATACGCAGTATTTT.

The V and J genes are TRBV21-1 and TRBJ2-6; the table assigns TRBD2, which was not confirmed against the DNA. TRBV21-1 is flagged as a pseudogene. This CDR3 comprises 14 residues. CDR3 coding DNA: TGTGCCAGCAGGCCGGGTTGTGGGGCCAACGTCCTGACTTTC. Protein sequence: CASRPGCGANVLTF.

This clone was recorded a few times. The chain links TRBV7-3 to TRBJ1-5, with D uncertain. V gave up 5 bases and J gave up 10 bases, with 9 bases separating them. This CDR3 has 11 amino acids. Germline V gene lookup returns CDR1 SGHTA and CDR2 FQGTGA. The CDR3, as DNA: TGTGCCAGCAGCCCCCCGGCCCCCCAGCATTTT. This encodes CASSPPAPQHF.

The gene calls are TRBV7-9 and TRBJ2-7; either TRBD1 or TRBD2 may fit D (6 bases each). The CDR3 has 16 amino acids. Trimming took off 5 bases at V and 4 bases at J, with 21 bases between the two ends. Per germline, CDR1 SEHNR and CDR2 FQNEAQ (reference sequence). The CDR3 region is CASSPKSGDIPYEQYF. DNA for the CDR3: TGTGCCAGCAGCCCCAAATCGGGGGACATACCTTACGAGCAGTACTTC.

V gene TRBV3-1 (or the pseudogene TRBV3-2) combines with J gene TRBJ1-6; 7 bases align to TRBD1. Per the germline V gene, CDR1 is LGHDT and CDR2 is YNNKEL (reference sequence). The CDR3 has 14 residues. J lost 10 bases, V lost 5 bases, and 8 bases had no gene match. The CDR3: CASSRTGEESPLHF. CDR3 nucleotide sequence: TGTGCCAGCAGCAGAACAGGGGAGGAATCACCCCTCCACTTT.

This chain connects TRBV19 to TRBJ1-2, with D possibly being TRBD1 (6 bases). CDR3 length equals 14 residues. Germline CDR1 LNHDA, CDR2 SQIVND (reference sequence). Trimming left V 5 bases short and J 4 bases short, with 14 bases between. The CDR3 loop reads CASSSQGGGYGYTF. In DNA form, the CDR3 reads TGTGCCAGTAGTTCACAGGGAGGGGGCTATGGCTACACCTTC.

The chain combines TRBV3-1 (or the pseudogene TRBV3-2) with TRBJ1-1; D perhaps matches TRBD1 (5 bases). Deletions cut 7 bases from V and 4 bases from J, with 16 bases between. This CDR3 region has 14 residues. Germline CDR1 and CDR2: LGHDT and YNNKEL (reference sequence). This CDR3 is CASTRRDGFTEAFF. Here the CDR3 DNA reads TGTGCCAGCACCCGCCGGGACGGTTTCACTGAAGCTTTCTTT.